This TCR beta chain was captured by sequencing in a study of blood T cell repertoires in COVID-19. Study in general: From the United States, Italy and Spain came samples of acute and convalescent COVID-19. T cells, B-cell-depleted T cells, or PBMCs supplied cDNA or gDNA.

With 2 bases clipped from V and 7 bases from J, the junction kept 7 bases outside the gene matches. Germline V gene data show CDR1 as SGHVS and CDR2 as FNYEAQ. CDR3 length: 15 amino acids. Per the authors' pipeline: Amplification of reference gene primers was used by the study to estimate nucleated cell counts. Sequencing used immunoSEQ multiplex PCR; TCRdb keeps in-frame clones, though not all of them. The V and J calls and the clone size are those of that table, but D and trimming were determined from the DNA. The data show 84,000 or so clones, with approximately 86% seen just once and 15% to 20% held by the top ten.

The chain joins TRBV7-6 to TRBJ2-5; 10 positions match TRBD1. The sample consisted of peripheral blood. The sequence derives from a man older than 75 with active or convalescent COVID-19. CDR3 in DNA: TGTGCCAGCAGCTTACGGACAGGGGGAATGTGGACCCAGTACTTC. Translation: CASSLRTGGMWTQYF.